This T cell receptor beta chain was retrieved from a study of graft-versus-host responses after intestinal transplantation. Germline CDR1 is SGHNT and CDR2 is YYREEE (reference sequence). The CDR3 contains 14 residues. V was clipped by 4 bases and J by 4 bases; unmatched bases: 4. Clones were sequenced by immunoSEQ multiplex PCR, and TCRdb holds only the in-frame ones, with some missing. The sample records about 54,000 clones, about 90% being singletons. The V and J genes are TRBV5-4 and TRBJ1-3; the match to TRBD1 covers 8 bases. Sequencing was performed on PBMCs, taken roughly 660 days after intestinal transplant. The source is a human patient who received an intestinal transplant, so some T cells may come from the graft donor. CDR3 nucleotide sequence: TGTGCCAGCAGCCTGGACAGGGCCGGAAACACCATATATTTT. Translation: CASSLDRAGNTIYF.